A single sample gave rise to the 9 T cell receptor beta chains below, sequenced in a study of metastatic and nonmetastatic thyroid tumors. With MiXCR, TCRdb called clones anew from the PCR reads. Here the sample spans some 20,000 clones, approximately 25% being singletons. Thyroid surgery was performed in patients who had received no treatment beforehand. Sequenced input: tumor tissue. The origin of the receptors is a female donor with papillary thyroid cancer or a benign thyroid nodule (not recorded which). Some clones in this sample may be carry-over from other donors' samples.

This chain links TRBV20-1 with TRBJ1-6; possibly TRBD1 for D (6 bases). Germline V gene lookup returns CDR1 DFQATT and CDR2 SNEGSKA (reference sequence). This CDR3 has 14 amino acids. V lost 8 bases and J 9 bases, leaving 20 bases between the germline ends. The CDR3 loop reads CSSGEAKGASPLHF. CDR3 nucleotides: TGCAGTTCAGGGGAAGCGAAGGGAGCTTCACCCCTCCACTTT.

The V gene is TRBV6-1, the J gene TRBJ1-1, with D tentatively TRBD1 (5 bases). Germline CDR1 and CDR2: MNHNS and SASEGT. The CDR3 has 15 residues. V was pared by 4 bases and J by 0 bases, with 12 bases between. CDR3 sequence (DNA): TGTGCCAGCAGTGGCTCGGGGGGGATGAACACTGAAGCTTTCTTT. Encoded protein: CASSGSGGMNTEAFF.

At least ten counts were recorded for this clone. The CDR3 nucleotides read TGTGCCAGCATTGGACCCGCCCGAGGGGAGAATGAGCAGTTCTTC. Protein product: CASIGPARGENEQFF. V usage is TRBV25-1 and J usage is TRBJ2-1; D may be TRBD1 or TRBD2 (5 bases each). V lost 7 bases, J lost 7 bases, and 20 bases lay in between. The germline V gene has CDR1 MGHDK and CDR2 SYGVNS. This CDR3 region has 15 residues. Looking up the rest from reference TRBV25-1 and TRBJ2-1 gives the full variable domain: EADIYQTPRYLVIGTGKKITLECSQTMGHDKMYWYQQDPGMELHLIHYSYGVNSTEKGDLSSESTVSRIRTEHFPLTLESARPSHTSQYLCASIGPARGENEQFFGPGTRLTVL.

This chain connects TRBV9 to TRBJ2-1, with 9 nucleotides matching TRBD1. The length of the CDR3 is 16 residues. The germline V gene has CDR1 SGDLS and CDR2 YYNGEE. V shed 2 bases, J shed 3 bases, and the junction held 6 bases outside the gene matches. This chain's CDR3 is CASSVGTGCFYNEQFF. The CDR3 DNA follows: TGTGCCAGCAGCGTCGGGACAGGGTGCTTCTACAATGAGCAGTTCTTC.

By share of the sample, this clone is medium-sized. The CDR3 DNA sequence: TGTGCCAGCAGTTTAGGTTCTCCAGATACGCAGTATTTT. Translation gives CASSLGSPDTQYF. The chain recombines TRBV28 with TRBJ2-3; D gene unclear. The CDR3 consists of 13 residues. Germline CDR1 is MDHEN and CDR2 is SYDVKM. V gave up 2 bases and J gave up 4 bases, with 7 bases separating them.

This chain uses TRBV11-2 with TRBJ2-7; D perhaps matches TRBD2 (5 bases). Trimming left V 0 bases short and J 12 bases short, with 12 bases between. CDR1 and CDR2 from the germline V gene are SGHAT and FQNNGV. CDR3 length equals 12 residues. CDR3 in DNA: TGTGCCAGCAGCTTAGATCTAGTAACTAGGTACTTC. Its protein product is CASSLDLVTRYF.

In this sample, this clone is medium-sized. The chain couples TRBV6-1 to TRBJ1-6, with 8 bases identical to TRBD1. Germline V gene lookup returns CDR1 MNHNS and CDR2 SASEGT. The V segment lost 5 bases and the J segment 7 bases; nucleotides outside the gene matches: 4. This CDR3 spans 14 amino acids. In nucleotides, the CDR3 is TGTGCCAGCAGTTTCAGGGGGCACAATTCACCCCTCCACTTT. It specifies CASSFRGHNSPLHF.

As for this clone: A junction end diverges from the germline sequence, so it may reflect a read error. V usage is TRBV19 and J usage is TRBJ2-1, with D possibly matching TRBD1 (5 bases). The germline CDR1 and CDR2 sequences are LNHDA and SQIVND (reference sequence). CDR3 size: 15 residues. CDR3: CATRTYKLSYSEQFF. DNA of the CDR3: TGTGCCACCCGGACATATAAACTTTCCTACAGTGAGCAGTTCTTC. The full variable domain, rest sourced from reference TRBV19 and TRBJ2-1, is DGGITQSPKYLFRKEGQNVTLSCEQNLNHDAMYWYRQDPGQGLRLIYYSQIVNDFQKGDIAEGYSVSREKKESFPLTVTSAQKNPTAFYLCATRTYKLSYSEQFFGPGTRLTVL.

This clone has only a few counts. V is TRBV5-1 and J is TRBJ2-3; D is perhaps TRBD1 or TRBD2 (7 bases each). CDR1 is SGHRS, CDR2 YFSETQ, per germline. With 0 bases removed from V and 5 bases from J, the gap between germline ends came to 13 bases. This CDR3 is 15 amino acids long. As DNA, the CDR3 is TGCGCCAGCAGCTTGGTGCAGGGGGAGGGAGATACGCAGTATTTT. Translating gives CASSLVQGEGDTQYF.